The sequence of this T cell receptor (beta chain) was determined in a study of human T cells and chemical hapten exposure. Time point described: patch test 3, about 24 weeks after DPC sensitization. Treatment given: therapeutic diphenylcyclopropenone sensitization with weekly scalp DPC. This clonotype was recorded a few times. Germline V gene data show CDR1 as MDHEN and CDR2 as SYDVKM. V was pared by 8 bases and J by 6 bases, with 17 bases between. This CDR3 is built from 13 residues. TCRdb re-analysed the RACE reads in MiXCR, keeping a single row per CDR3 protein. The repertoire holds 55,000 to 75,000 distinct CDR3 sequences, 9.5% to 15% seen once, with 2% to 2.5% in the top ten.

This specimen consisted of whole blood, obtained in connection with sensitization to the hapten diphenylcyclopropenone (DPC). This receptor was obtained from a man aged 25-45 years with alopecia areata. Some clones in this sample may be carry-over from other donors' samples. This chain connects TRBV28 to TRBJ2-7; perhaps TRBD1 as D (7 bases). The CDR3 loop is CASFKEGASEQYF. As DNA, the CDR3 is TGTGCCAGCTTCAAGGAGGGGGCGAGCGAGCAGTACTTC.